Shown below are 8 T cell receptor beta chains from a single sample sequenced in a study of regulatory T cells in long-lasting Graves disease. Time point denoted: newly diagnosed GD, antithyroid drugs for less than 3 months. After RNA was extracted from PBMCs, the TCR library was made from it. Arm-PCR of CDR3 regions with iRepertoire HTBI primers generated TCR beta libraries. TCRdb processed the multiplex PCR reads anew with MiXCR; each CDR3 protein has one entry. The sample comprises some 340,000 distinct CDR3 sequences, 10% to 15% of which are singletons, and approximately 17% rests with the top ten. This sample was also put to use in a study of T cells in Graves' hyperthyroidism and ophthalmopathy.

The specimen comprised peripheral blood mononuclear cells (PBMCs), sampled at new diagnosis, from a patient treated with antithyroid drugs. All receptors derive from a woman aged 18-29 years with Graves disease.

For this clonotype: One end of the junction varies from germline; a read error may be responsible. V usage is TRBV5-5 and J usage is TRBJ1-4; perhaps TRBD1 as D (5 bases). CDR3 length: 14 amino acids. Germline assignment: CDR1 SGHKS and CDR2 YYEKEE (reference sequence). CDR3 bases: TGTGCCAGCAGTTTGGGGGGAGGGGATGAAAAACTGTTTTTT. Its protein product is CASSLGGGDEKLFF.

About this clonotype: A single base separates this from a much larger clone, so it may be a read error. The genes are TRBV7-9 and TRBJ1-5, with D possibly being TRBD1 (5 bases). Trimming pared 7 bases from V and 3 bases from J, leaving 16 bases between. Germline V gives CDR1 SEHNR, CDR2 FQNEAQ (reference sequence). This CDR3 contains 15 residues. For the CDR3, the DNA is TGTGCCAGCACCATTACGGGGGGTAACAATCAGCCCCAGCATTTT. Translating gives CASTITGGNNQPQHF.

This clonotype was detected a few times. The J gene is TRBJ2-5, the V gene TRBV20-1; D is perhaps TRBD2 (5 bases). Germline V gene sequence: CDR1 DFQATT, CDR2 SNEGSKA (reference sequence). Trimming cost V 4 bases and J 0 bases, with 15 bases left between them. CDR3 length equals 15 residues. The CDR3 reads CSAIGVGRDQETQYF. The CDR3 DNA follows: TGCAGTGCTATAGGCGTCGGGCGGGACCAAGAGACCCAGTACTTC.

This clonotype has at least ten counts. The chain couples TRBV6-5 to TRBJ2-2, with 9 bases that match TRBD1. The CDR3 covers 14 residues. Germline V gives CDR1 MNHEY, CDR2 SVGAGI. The V and J ends lost 4 bases and 6 bases, in that order; junction bases with no gene match: 3. CDR3 sequence: CASSWTGEAGELFF. CDR3 in DNA: TGTGCCAGCAGTTGGACAGGGGAGGCCGGGGAGCTGTTTTTT.

This clonotype was seen many times. The chain joins TRBV7-6 to TRBJ1-1; the D gene is possibly TRBD1 (6 bases). V gave up 1 base and J gave up 5 bases, with 11 bases separating them. The V gene's germline CDR1 is SGHVS and CDR2 FNYEAQ. This CDR3 is 14 amino acids long. DNA of the CDR3: TGTGCCAGCAGCTTAGACAGGGTGGGGACTGAAGCTTTCTTT. Residues: CASSLDRVGTEAFF.

The chain recombines TRBV3-1 with TRBJ2-3, with 7 bases matching TRBD1. The V gene's germline CDR1 is LGHDT and CDR2 YNNKEL (reference sequence). The CDR3 is 18 residues long. With V trimmed by 5 bases and J by 2 bases, 16 bases remained unmatched. For the CDR3, the DNA is TGTGCCAGCAGCAGGGGGAACAGGGGCAGGGCCCCCACAGATACGCAGTATTTT. Translation: CASSRGNRGRAPTDTQYF.

This clonotype was found a few times. V gene TRBV6-2 or TRBV6-3 combines with J gene TRBJ1-2, with 7 bases lining up with TRBD1. The CDR3 totals 14 residues. V lost 6 bases, J lost 8 bases, and 12 bases stayed unmatched. CDR1 and CDR2 from the germline V gene are MNHEY and SVGEGT. Here the CDR3 reads CASSSGTWTGGYTF. CDR3 sequence (DNA): TGTGCCAGCAGCTCCGGGACTTGGACAGGAGGCTACACCTTC.

This chain links TRBV14 with TRBJ2-3, with no clear D. Trimming removed 0 bases from V and 0 bases from J, with 1 base in between. CDR1 SGHDN and CDR2 FVKESK come from the germline V gene. The CDR3 runs 13 residues. This chain's CDR3 is CASSQESTDTQYF. CDR3 DNA sequence: TGTGCCAGCAGCCAAGAGAGCACAGATACGCAGTATTTT.